The 8 T cell receptor beta chains below all came from one sample that was sequenced in a study of graft-versus-host responses after intestinal transplantation. Method: immunoSEQ multiplex PCR; TCRdb's copy keeps in-frame clones and lacks some. This sample has about 15,000 clones, with around a third found just once. Co-plated with around 200,000 CFSE-labeled responder cells were around 200,000 irradiated, violet-dye-labeled stimulator cells. The sample in question was alloreactive CD8+ T cells from a mixed lymphocyte reaction culture, obtained before intestinal transplant. Specified subset: CFSE-low proliferating T cells sorted from roughly six-day pre-transplant mixed lymphocyte reaction (GvH or HvG direction). All receptors derive from a human patient who received an intestinal transplant.

The rearrangement links TRBV30 to TRBJ1-1; no definite D call. CDR3 length: 12 amino acids. With 6 bases removed from V and 0 bases from J, the gap between germline ends came to 8 bases. Germline V CDR1 and CDR2: GTSNPN, SVGIG (reference sequence). The CDR3 here is CACISMNTEAFF. The CDR3 DNA follows: TGTGCCTGTATTAGCATGAACACTGAAGCTTTCTTT.

The chain links TRBV4-1 to TRBJ1-4; tentative D call: TRBD1 (5 bases). The V gene's germline CDR1 is MGHRA and CDR2 YSYEKL. Trimming cost V 0 bases and J 4 bases, with 12 bases left between them. The length of the CDR3 is 16 residues. DNA for the CDR3: TGCGCCAGCAGCCAAGATTTCCAACAGGTTAATGAAAAACTGTTTTTT. Translated, it gives CASSQDFQQVNEKLFF.

The rearrangement links TRBV6-6 to TRBJ2-2; D gene unclear. Trimming left V 7 bases short and J 4 bases short, with 16 bases between. The CDR3 is 15 amino acids. Looked up from germline, CDR1 is MNHNY and CDR2 is SVGAGI (reference sequence). CDR3 coding DNA: TGTGCCAGCACTCCATCCGAGACAATCACCGGGGAGCTGTTTTTT. Protein product: CASTPSETITGELFF.

The sample holds a few counts of this clone. J is TRBJ1-1 and V is TRBV2; D is undetermined. The CDR3 has 13 amino acids. Germline CDR1 is SNHLY and CDR2 is FYNNEI. Trimming stripped 0 bases from V and 7 bases from J, with 9 bases between. Here the CDR3 DNA reads TGTGCCAGCAGTGAAGCAACCAGGATTGAAGCTTTCTTT. This codes for CASSEATRIEAFF.

V and J are TRBV5-1 and TRBJ2-2; TRBD2 might be the D (5 bases). The CDR3 extends over 16 amino acids. V lost 1 base and J 4 bases, leaving 14 bases between the germline ends. Germline V CDR1 and CDR2: SGHRS, YFSETQ. The CDR3 reads CASSLSRSGLTGELFF. The CDR3 DNA is TGCGCCAGCAGCTTGAGTAGGAGCGGCCTCACCGGGGAGCTGTTTTTT.

This clone occurred a few times. V gene TRBV7-8 combines with J gene TRBJ1-5; TRBD1 matches 8 bases. CDR1 and CDR2 (germline): SGHVS, FQNEAQ. The V segment lost 5 bases and the J segment 7 bases; nucleotides outside the gene matches: 10. CDR3 length: 15 residues. Here the CDR3 DNA reads TGTGCCAGCAGCCAAGTGGGGACAGGTCTCCAGCCCCAGCATTTT. Amino acid sequence: CASSQVGTGLQPQHF.

The chain recombines TRBV30 with TRBJ1-3; 9 bases line up with TRBD1. This CDR3 contains 16 residues. Germline lookup yields CDR1 GTSNPN and CDR2 SVGIG (reference sequence). The V gene end was trimmed by 1 base and the J gene end by 4 bases; junction bases not matched to a gene: 8. CDR3 sequence (DNA): TGTGCCTGGAGTGCGGCCGGGACAGGGCTAGGAAACACCATATATTTT. Protein product: CAWSAAGTGLGNTIYF. The variable domain in full, completed from reference TRBV30 and TRBJ1-3, reads SQTIHQWPATLVQPVGSPLSLECTVEGTSNPNLYWYRQAAGRGLQLLFYSVGIGQISSEVPQNLSASRPQDRQFILSSKKLLLSDSGFYLCAWSAAGTGLGNTIYFGEGSWLTVV.

This clone has a handful of counts. This chain joins TRBV7-9 and TRBJ1-4; TRBD1 matches at 8 bases. The CDR3 is 15 amino acids. Looked up from germline, CDR1 is SEHNR and CDR2 is FQNEAQ (reference sequence). V gave up 3 bases and J gave up 8 bases; unmatched junction bases: 8. The CDR3 DNA reads TGTGCCAGCAGCTTCACGACAGGGGAGGGGGAAAAACTGTTTTTT. This gives the protein CASSFTTGEGEKLFF.